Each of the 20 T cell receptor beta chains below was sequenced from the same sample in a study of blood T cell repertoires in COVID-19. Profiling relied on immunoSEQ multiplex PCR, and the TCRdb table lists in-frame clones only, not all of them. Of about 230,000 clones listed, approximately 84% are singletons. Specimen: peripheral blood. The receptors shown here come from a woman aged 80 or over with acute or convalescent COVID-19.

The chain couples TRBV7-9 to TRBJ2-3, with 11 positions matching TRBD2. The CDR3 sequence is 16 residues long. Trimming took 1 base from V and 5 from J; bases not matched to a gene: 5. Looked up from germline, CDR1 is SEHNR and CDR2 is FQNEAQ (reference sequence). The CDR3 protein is CASSLGSLAGGDTQYF. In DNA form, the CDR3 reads TGTGCCAGCAGCTTAGGGAGCCTAGCGGGAGGAGATACGCAGTATTTT.

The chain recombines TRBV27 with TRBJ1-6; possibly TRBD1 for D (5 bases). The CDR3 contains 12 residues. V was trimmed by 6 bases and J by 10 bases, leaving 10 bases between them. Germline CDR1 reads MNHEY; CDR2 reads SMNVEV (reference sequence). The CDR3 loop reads CASRETGSPLHF. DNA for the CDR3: TGTGCCAGCAGGGAAACAGGCTCACCCCTCCACTTT.

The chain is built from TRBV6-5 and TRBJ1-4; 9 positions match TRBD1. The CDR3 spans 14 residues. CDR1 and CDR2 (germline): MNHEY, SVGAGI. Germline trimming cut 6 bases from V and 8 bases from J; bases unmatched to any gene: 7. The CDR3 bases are TGTGCCAGCAGCCGGGGACAGGGCGAGGAAAAACTGTTTTTT. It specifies CASSRGQGEEKLFF.

CDR3 DNA: TGTGCCAGTAGTATAGCGGACACCCCGGGCCTGAACACTGAAGCTTTCTTT. Translated: CASSIADTPGLNTEAFF. This rearrangement joins TRBV19 to TRBJ1-1, with D possibly matching TRBD1 (5 bases). There are 17 residues in the CDR3. V lost 1 base and J lost 0, with 15 bases in between. Germline V CDR1 and CDR2: LNHDA, SQIVND (reference sequence).

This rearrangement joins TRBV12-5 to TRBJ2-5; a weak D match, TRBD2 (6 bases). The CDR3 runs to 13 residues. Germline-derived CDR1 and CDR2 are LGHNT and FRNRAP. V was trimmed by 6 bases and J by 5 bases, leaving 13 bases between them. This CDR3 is CASGPSGRETQYF. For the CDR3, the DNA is TGTGCTAGTGGCCCCTCAGGGAGGGAGACCCAGTACTTC.

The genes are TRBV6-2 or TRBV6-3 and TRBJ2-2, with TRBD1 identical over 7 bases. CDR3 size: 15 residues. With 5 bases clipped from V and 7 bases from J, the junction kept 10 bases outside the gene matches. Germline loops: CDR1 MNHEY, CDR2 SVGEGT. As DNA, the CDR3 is TGTGCCAGCAGTCCCGACAGGGTAGAGAACGGGGAGCTGTTTTTT. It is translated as CASSPDRVENGELFF.

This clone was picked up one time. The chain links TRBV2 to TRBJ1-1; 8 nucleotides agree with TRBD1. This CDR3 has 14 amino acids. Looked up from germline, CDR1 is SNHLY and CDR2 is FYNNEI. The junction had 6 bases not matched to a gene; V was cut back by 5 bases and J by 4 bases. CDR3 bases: TGTGCCAGCAGTTTTGGACAGGGCGTCACTGAAGCTTTCTTT. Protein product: CASSFGQGVTEAFF.

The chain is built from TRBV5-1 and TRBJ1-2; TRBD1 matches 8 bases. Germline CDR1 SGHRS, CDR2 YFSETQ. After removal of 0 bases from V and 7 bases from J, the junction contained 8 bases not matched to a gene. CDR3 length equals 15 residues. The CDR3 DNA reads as TGCGCCAGCAGCTTGGAGCAGGGGGCCGTCTCTGGCTACACCTTC. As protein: CASSLEQGAVSGYTF.

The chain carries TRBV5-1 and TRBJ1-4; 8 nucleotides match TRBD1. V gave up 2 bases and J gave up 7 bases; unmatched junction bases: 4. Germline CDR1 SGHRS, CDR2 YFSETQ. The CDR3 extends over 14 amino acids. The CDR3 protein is CASSLQGGREKLFF. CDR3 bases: TGCGCCAGCAGCTTACAGGGGGGTCGTGAAAAACTGTTTTTT.

The CDR3 sequence is CASSQVPTGGAYNEQFF. CDR3 in DNA: TGCGCCAGCAGCCAAGTTCCCACAGGGGGAGCCTACAATGAGCAGTTCTTC. This chain connects TRBV4-1 to TRBJ2-1; 8 bases fit TRBD1. V was pared by 1 base and J by 2 bases, with 7 bases of the junction left unmatched. The CDR3 runs 17 residues. The germline V gene encodes CDR1 MGHRA and CDR2 YSYEKL.

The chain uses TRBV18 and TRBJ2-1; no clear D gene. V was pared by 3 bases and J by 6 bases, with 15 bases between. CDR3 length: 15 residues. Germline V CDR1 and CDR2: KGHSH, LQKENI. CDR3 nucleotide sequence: TGTGCCAGCTCACCCGAAGTTCAAACCGGCAATGAGCAGTTCTTC. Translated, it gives CASSPEVQTGNEQFF.

CDR3 residues: CASSAPSGNQPQHF. CDR3 DNA sequence: TGTGCCAGCAGTGCTCCGTCGGGGAATCAGCCCCAGCATTTT. The chain carries TRBV25-1 and TRBJ1-5; D uncertain. The CDR3 runs 14 residues. Trimming took 4 bases from V and 4 from J, leaving 11 bases between them. Germline V gene lookup returns CDR1 MGHDK and CDR2 SYGVNS.

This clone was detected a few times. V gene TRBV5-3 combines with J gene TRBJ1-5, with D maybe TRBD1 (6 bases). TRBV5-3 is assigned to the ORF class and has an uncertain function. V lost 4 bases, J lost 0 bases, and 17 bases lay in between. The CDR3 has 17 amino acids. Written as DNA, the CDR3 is TGTGCCAGAAGCCGCCTCCCTAGACAGGATAGCAATCAGCCCCAGCATTTT. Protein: CARSRLPRQDSNQPQHF.

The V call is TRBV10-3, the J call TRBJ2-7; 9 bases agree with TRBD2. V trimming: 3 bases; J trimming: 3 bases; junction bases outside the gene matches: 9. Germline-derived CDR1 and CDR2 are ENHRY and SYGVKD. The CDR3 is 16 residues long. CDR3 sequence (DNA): TGTGCCATCAGTGAAGGTGGCGGCGGGAGGGGCTACGAGCAGTACTTC. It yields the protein CAISEGGGGRGYEQYF.

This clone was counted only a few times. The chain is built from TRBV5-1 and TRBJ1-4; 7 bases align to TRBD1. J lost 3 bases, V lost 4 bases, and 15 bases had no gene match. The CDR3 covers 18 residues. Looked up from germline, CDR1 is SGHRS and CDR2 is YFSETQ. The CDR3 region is CASSLSGTAFLANEKLFF. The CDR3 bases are TGCGCCAGCAGCCTGTCCGGGACAGCTTTCTTAGCTAATGAAAAACTGTTTTTT.

CDR3 amino acids: CASSTQGSTNEKLFF. The CDR3 region has the DNA TGCGCCAGCAGCACTCAGGGGTCAACTAATGAAAAACTGTTTTTT. The rearrangement uses TRBV5-1 and TRBJ1-4; possible D gene TRBD1, 6 bases. V was cut by 4 bases and J by 0 bases, with 10 bases left in between. The CDR3 extends over 15 amino acids. Germline CDR1 and CDR2: SGHRS and YFSETQ.

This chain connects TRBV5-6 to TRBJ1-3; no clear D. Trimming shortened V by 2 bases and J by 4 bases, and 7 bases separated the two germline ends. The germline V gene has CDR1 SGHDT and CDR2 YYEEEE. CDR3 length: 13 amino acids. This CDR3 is CASSFRLGNTIYF. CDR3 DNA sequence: TGTGCCAGCAGCTTTCGACTGGGAAACACCATATATTTT.

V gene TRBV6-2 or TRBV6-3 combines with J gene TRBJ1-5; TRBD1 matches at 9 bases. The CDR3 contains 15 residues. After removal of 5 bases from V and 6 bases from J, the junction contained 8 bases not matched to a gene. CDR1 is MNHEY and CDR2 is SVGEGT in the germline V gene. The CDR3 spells CASSAPGQGFQPQHF. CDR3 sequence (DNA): TGTGCCAGCAGTGCTCCGGGACAGGGTTTTCAGCCCCAGCATTTT.

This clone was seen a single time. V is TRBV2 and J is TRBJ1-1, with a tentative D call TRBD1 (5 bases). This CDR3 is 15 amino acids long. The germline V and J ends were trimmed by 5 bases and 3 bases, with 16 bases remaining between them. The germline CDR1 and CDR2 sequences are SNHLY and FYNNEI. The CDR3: CASSRRRVPDTEAFF. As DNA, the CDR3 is TGTGCCAGCAGTCGTCGCAGGGTGCCGGACACTGAAGCTTTCTTT.

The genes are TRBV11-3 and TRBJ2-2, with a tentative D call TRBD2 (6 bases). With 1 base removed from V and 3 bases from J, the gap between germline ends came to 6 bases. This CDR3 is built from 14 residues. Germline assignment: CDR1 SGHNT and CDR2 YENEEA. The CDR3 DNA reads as TGTGCCAGCAGCTTAGTAGCGGACACCGGGGAGCTGTTTTTT. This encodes CASSLVADTGELFF. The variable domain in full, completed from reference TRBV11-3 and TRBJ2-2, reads EAGVVQSPRYKIIEKKQPVAFWCNPISGHNTLYWYLQNLGQGPELLIRYENEEAVDDSQLPKDRFSAERLKGVDSTLKIQPAELGDSAVYLCASSLVADTGELFFGEGSRLTVL.